This TCR beta chain was sequenced for a study of OX40 agonist ivuxolimab in advanced cancers. Study-level findings and limits: Low normalized clonal expansion also occurred in some nonresponding patients.

This clone was detected once. What it binds is unknown. V dropped 3 bases and J dropped 12; count of bases not matched to a gene: 9. CDR3 length: 15 residues. Germline CDR1 PRHDT, CDR2 FYEKMQ (reference sequence). The data were produced by immunoSEQ multiplex PCR, yet TCRdb's version contains in-frame clones alone and is incomplete. This sample has fewer than 95,000 clones, with more than 90% found just once. The sample was CD4+ or CD8+ T cells sorted from blood, taken in a trial of the OX40 agonist ivuxolimab. The genes are TRBV13 and TRBJ2-1; 12 nucleotides agree with TRBD2. This clonotype originated in an adult with an advanced solid tumor such as melanoma, head and neck, liver or kidney cancer. CDR3 residues: CASSFRTSGVIGQFF. CDR3 bases: TGTGCCAGCAGCTTTCGGACTAGCGGGGTGATAGGGCAGTTCTTC.